Shown below are 14 T cell receptor beta chains from a single sample sequenced in a study of technical replicates of blood from a few donors (dated by TCRdb to 2016 to 2017). Receptors were amplified or captured by the immunoSEQ multiplex PCR assay. TCRdb limited this immuneACCESS table to in-frame rearrangements with V and J called. A share of clones is missing; checked studies link under half to unresolved V genes, and the rest is unexplained. The table for this sample lists approximately 77,000 clones; roughly 94% of them were counted only once. The ten top clones hold about 0.38% of the sample. The sequenced sample consisted of T cells isolated from PBMCs. These receptors originate from a human donor in good health.

The chain uses TRBV2 and TRBJ2-3; 8 nucleotides agree with TRBD2. Germline CDR1 reads SNHLY; CDR2 reads FYNNEI. There are 15 residues in the CDR3. V gave up 5 bases and J gave up 2 bases; unmatched junction bases: 6. The CDR3 region is CASSLLADPTDTQYF. CDR3 sequence (DNA): TGTGCCAGCAGTCTACTAGCGGACCCCACAGATACGCAGTATTTT. Full variable domain (outside the CDR3, taken from reference TRBV2 and TRBJ2-3): EPEVTQTPSHQVTQMGQEVILRCVPISNHLYFYWYRQILGQKVEFLVSFYNNEISEKSEIFDDQFSVERPDGSNFTLKIRSTKLEDSAMYFCASSLLADPTDTQYFGPGTRLTVL.

The rearrangement uses TRBV27 and TRBJ2-1, with D tentatively TRBD1 (5 bases). This CDR3 contains 12 residues. V was clipped by 5 bases and J by 7 bases, with 9 bases between them. CDR1 is MNHEY and CDR2 is SMNVEV in the germline V gene (reference sequence). The DNA for the CDR3 is TGTGCCAGCAGTCACCAGGGAAATGAGCAGTTCTTC. It is translated as CASSHQGNEQFF.

The chain has TRBV7-9 and TRBJ2-7; D gene unclear. The V gene lost 5 bases and the J gene lost 1 base, with 6 bases spanning the gap. Germline assignment: CDR1 SEHNR and CDR2 FQNEAQ (reference sequence). The CDR3 is 12 residues long. CDR3 DNA sequence: TGTGCCAGCAGCCCAAATTCCTACGAGCAGTACTTC. Its translation: CASSPNSYEQYF. Based on the CDR3 plus reference TRBV7-9 and TRBJ2-7, the full variable domain is DTGVSQNPRHKITKRGQNVTFRCDPISEHNRLYWYRQTLGQGPEFLTYFQNEAQLEKSRLLSDRFSAERPKGSFSTLEIQRTEQGDSAMYLCASSPNSYEQYFGPGTRLTVT.

The V and J genes are TRBV19 and TRBJ2-5; 10 nucleotides match TRBD2. With 3 bases clipped from V and 4 bases from J, the junction kept 8 bases outside the gene matches. Looked up from germline, CDR1 is LNHDA and CDR2 is SQIVND (reference sequence). The CDR3 is 16 amino acids. CDR3 in DNA: TGTGCCAGTAGTATGTCGCTAGCGGGAGACGGAGAGACCCAGTACTTC. Translation: CASSMSLAGDGETQYF.

The chain links TRBV9 to TRBJ2-3; D is uncertain. CDR1 is SGDLS, CDR2 YYNGEE, per germline. The CDR3 spans 17 residues. V was clipped by 0 bases and J by 0 bases, with 14 bases between them. The CDR3 here is CASSVVPGYTSTDTQYF. The CDR3 nucleotides are TGTGCCAGCAGCGTAGTTCCCGGGTATACTAGCACAGATACGCAGTATTTT.

The chain couples TRBV13 to TRBJ1-5; tentative D call: TRBD1 (6 bases). The CDR3 is 15 amino acids. In germline, CDR1 is PRHDT, CDR2 FYEKMQ (reference sequence). Trimming pared 3 bases from V and 5 bases from J, leaving 14 bases between. The CDR3 DNA reads as TGTGCCAGCAGCTTCTCTCTACAGGGACATCAGCCCCAGCATTTT. Its translation is CASSFSLQGHQPQHF.

This clone was counted a single time. The V gene is TRBV15, the J gene TRBJ1-2; the D gene is possibly TRBD1 (5 bases). The ends were cut back, 0 bases at V and 4 bases at J, with 15 bases in the middle. Germline lookup yields CDR1 LNHNV and CDR2 YYDKDF (reference sequence). This CDR3 comprises 16 residues. This chain's CDR3 is CATSREARDPIYGYTF. DNA of the CDR3: TGTGCCACCAGCAGAGAGGCCAGGGATCCCATCTATGGCTACACCTTC.

The rearrangement links TRBV9 to TRBJ1-1; the D is unclear. This CDR3 is 16 amino acids long. Germline V lookup: CDR1 SGDLS, CDR2 YYNGEE. Trimming took off 0 bases at V and 6 bases at J, with 18 bases between the two ends. DNA for the CDR3: TGTGCCAGCAGCGTAGGATTAACGGCAGTTAGCGCTGAAGCTTTCTTT. It codes for CASSVGLTAVSAEAFF.

The CDR3 loop is CASSQEPTPGRRGEKLFF. DNA for the CDR3: TGTGCCAGCAGCCAAGAACCTACACCCGGACGCAGGGGTGAAAAACTGTTTTTT. The V call is TRBV4-2, the J call TRBJ1-4, with TRBD1 as a possible D gene (6 bases). V lost 0 bases and J 7 bases, leaving 21 bases between the germline ends. The CDR3 is 18 amino acids. Germline CDR1 and CDR2: LGHNA and YNFKEQ.

V is TRBV11-1 and J is TRBJ1-2; the D gene is possibly TRBD1 (6 bases). Trimming removed 5 bases from V and 2 bases from J, with 9 bases in between. CDR3 length: 13 residues. From germline, CDR1 is SGHAT and CDR2 FQDESV (reference sequence). The CDR3 coding sequence is TGTGCCAGCAGCACGACAGGAAACTATGGCTACACCTTC. Its protein product is CASSTTGNYGYTF.

The chain employs TRBV27 and TRBJ2-3; 12 nucleotides align to TRBD2. The length of the CDR3 is 16 residues. The V and J ends lost 7 bases and 4 bases, in that order; junction bases with no gene match: 9. Germline CDR1 reads MNHEY; CDR2 reads SMNVEV (reference sequence). The DNA for the CDR3 is TGTGCCAGCAATCTAGCGGGAGGGCCTTTCGCAGATACGCAGTATTTT. Its protein is CASNLAGGPFADTQYF.

This clone was found a few times. This chain joins TRBV21-1 and TRBJ1-1; the listed D gene, TRBD1, was not tested against the DNA. TRBV21-1 is a recognized pseudogene. The CDR3 has 13 residues. CDR3 amino acids: CASTGQGDTEAFF. The CDR3 region has the DNA TGTGCCAGCACGGGACAGGGTGACACTGAAGCTTTCTTT.

The chain is built from TRBV7-3 and TRBJ1-2, with 8 bases fitting TRBD1. The CDR3 sequence is 15 residues long. With 5 bases clipped from V and 0 bases from J, the junction kept 5 bases outside the gene matches. CDR1 and CDR2 from the germline V gene are SGHTA and FQGTGA. The CDR3 sequence: CASSVQGGANYGYTF. The CDR3 DNA reads TGTGCCAGCAGCGTACAGGGGGGGGCTAACTATGGCTACACCTTC.

This chain joins TRBV2 and TRBJ2-4; 8 nucleotides agree with TRBD1. The CDR3 extends over 14 amino acids. The germline V gene has CDR1 SNHLY and CDR2 FYNNEI. Trimming at V came to 5 bases and at J to 8 bases, leaving 8 bases not matched to a gene. For the CDR3, the DNA is TGTGCCAGCAGTCCCGACAGGGGTAGAGACATTCAGTACTTC. Translating it yields CASSPDRGRDIQYF.